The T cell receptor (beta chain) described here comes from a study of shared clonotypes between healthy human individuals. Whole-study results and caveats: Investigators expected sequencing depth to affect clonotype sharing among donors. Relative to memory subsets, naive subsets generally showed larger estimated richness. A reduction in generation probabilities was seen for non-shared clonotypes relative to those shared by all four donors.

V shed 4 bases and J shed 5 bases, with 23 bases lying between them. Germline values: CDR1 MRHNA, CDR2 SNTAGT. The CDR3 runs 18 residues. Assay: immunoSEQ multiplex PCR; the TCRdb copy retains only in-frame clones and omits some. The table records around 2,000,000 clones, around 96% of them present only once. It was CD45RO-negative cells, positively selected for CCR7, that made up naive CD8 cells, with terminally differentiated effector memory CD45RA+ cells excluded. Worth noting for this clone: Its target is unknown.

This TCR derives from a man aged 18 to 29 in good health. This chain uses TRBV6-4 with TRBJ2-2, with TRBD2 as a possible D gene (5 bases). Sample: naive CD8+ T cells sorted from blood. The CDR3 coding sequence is TGTGCCAGCAGTGCTCCAATTTTGAGGGCGGATATGACCGGGGAGCTGTTTTTT. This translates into CASSAPILRADMTGELFF.